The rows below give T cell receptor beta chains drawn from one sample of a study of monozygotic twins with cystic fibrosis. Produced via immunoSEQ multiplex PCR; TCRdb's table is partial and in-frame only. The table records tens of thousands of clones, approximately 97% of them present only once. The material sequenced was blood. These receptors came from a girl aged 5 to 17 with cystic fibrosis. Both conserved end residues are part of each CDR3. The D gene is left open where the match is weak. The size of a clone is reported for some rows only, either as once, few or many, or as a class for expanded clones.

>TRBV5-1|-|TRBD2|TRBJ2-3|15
TGCGCCAGCAGCTGGACTAGCGGGATAGAAGATACGCAGTATTTT
CASSWTSGIEDTQYF
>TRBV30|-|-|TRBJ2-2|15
TGTGCCTGGAGTGTACAGGGACCATACACCGGGGAGCTGTTTTTT
CAWSVQGPYTGELFF
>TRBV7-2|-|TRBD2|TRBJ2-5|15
TGTGCCAGCAGCTGGAGTGGGACTAGCGGTCAGACCCAGTACTTC
CASSWSGTSGQTQYF
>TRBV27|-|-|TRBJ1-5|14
TGTGCCAGCAGTTTATCCAGGGTTAGTCAGCCCCAGCATTTT
CASSLSRVSQPQHF
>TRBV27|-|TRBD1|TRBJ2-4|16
TGTGCCAGCAGTCCCCGGGACAGAAAACACAAAAACATTCAGTACTTC
CASSPRDRKHKNIQYF
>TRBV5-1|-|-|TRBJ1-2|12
TGCGCCAGCAGCTTGGGTCAACCCTCCGACACCTTC
CASSLGQPSDTF
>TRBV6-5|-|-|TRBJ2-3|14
TGTGCCAGCAGTTTCTCACTAACTACAGATACGCAGTATTTT
CASSFSLTTDTQYF
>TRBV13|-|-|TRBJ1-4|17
TGTGCCAGCAGCCAAACAACCAACAGGGTGGGGGGGCGAAAACTGTTTTTT
CASSQTTNRVGGRKLFF
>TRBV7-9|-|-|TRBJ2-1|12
TGTGCCAGCAGCTTAGCGCATAATGAGCAGTTCTTC
CASSLAHNEQFF
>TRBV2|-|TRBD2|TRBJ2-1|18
TGTGCCAGCAGTGACCCGATAAAACTAGCGGGAGGGACGGATGAGCAGTTCTTC
CASSDPIKLAGGTDEQFF
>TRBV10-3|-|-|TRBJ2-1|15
TGTGCCACTCTGGGCGGGCCATCTCAAGCGAATGAGCAGTTCTTC
CATLGGPSQANEQFF
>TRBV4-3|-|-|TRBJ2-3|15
TGCGCCAGCAGCCAAGATCCCCTGAGCACAGATACGCAGTATTTT
CASSQDPLSTDTQYF
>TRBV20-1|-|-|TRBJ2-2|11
TGCAGTGCTAGTATCACCGGGGAGCTGTTTTTT
CSASITGELFF
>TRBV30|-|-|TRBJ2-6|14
TGTGCCTGGAGTATGGGAACTGGGGCCAACGTCCTGACTTTC
CAWSMGTGANVLTF
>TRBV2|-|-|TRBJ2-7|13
TGTGCCAGCAGTGAACCTTTCTCCTACGAGCAGTACTTC
CASSEPFSYEQYF
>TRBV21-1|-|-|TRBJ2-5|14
TGTGCCAGCTTACGACGACAGATGGAAGAGACCCAGTACTTC
CASLRRQMEETQYF
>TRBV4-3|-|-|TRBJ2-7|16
TGCGCCAGCAGCCAAGGCCGCGGGTCCCACTCCTACGAGCAGTACTTC
CASSQGRGSHSYEQYF
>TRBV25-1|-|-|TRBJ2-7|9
TGTGCCAGATACTACGAGCAGTACTTC
CARYYEQYF
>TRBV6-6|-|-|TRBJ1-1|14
TGTGCCAGCATTAGGGAACAGATGAACACTGAAGCTTTCTTT
CASIREQMNTEAFF
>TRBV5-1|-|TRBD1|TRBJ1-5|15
TGCGCCAGCAGCTACCTTGGACAGGATAATCAGCCCCAGCATTTT
CASSYLGQDNQPQHF
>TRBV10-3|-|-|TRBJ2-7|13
TGTGCCATCTCCGTCGAGCGGTCCTACGAGCAGTACTTC
CAISVERSYEQYF
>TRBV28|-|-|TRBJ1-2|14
TGTGCCAGCAGTTTAAGGGGCGTAAACTATGGCTACACCTTC
CASSLRGVNYGYTF
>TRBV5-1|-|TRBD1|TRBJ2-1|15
TGCGCCAGCAGCTTGGTAAGGGGACAGGACGATGAGCAGTTCTTC
CASSLVRGQDDEQFF
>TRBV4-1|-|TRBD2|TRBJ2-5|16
TGCGCCAGCAGCCAAGTTTTAGCGGGAGGGGGAGAGACCCAGTACTTC
CASSQVLAGGGETQYF
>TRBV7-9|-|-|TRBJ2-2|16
TGTGCCAGCAGCCCCAAGAGTTTGACGAACACCGGGGAGCTGTTTTTT
CASSPKSLTNTGELFF
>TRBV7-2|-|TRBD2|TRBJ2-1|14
TGTGCCAGCAGCCACGGACTAGCGGGACATGAGCAGTTCTTC
CASSHGLAGHEQFF
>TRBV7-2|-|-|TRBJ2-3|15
TGTGCCAGCAGCTTACAGGGAACGAGCACAGATACGCAGTATTTT
CASSLQGTSTDTQYF
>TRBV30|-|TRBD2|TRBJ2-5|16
TGTGCCTGGAGGGGAAAACTAGCGGGGGGTCAAGAGACCCAGTACTTC
CAWRGKLAGGQETQYF
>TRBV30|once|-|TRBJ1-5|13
TGTGCCTGGAGTGTCGGGGGAGGTCAGCCCCAGCATTTT
CAWSVGGGQPQHF
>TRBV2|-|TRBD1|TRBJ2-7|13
TGTGCCAGCAGTGGAGACAGGGGATACGAGCAGTACTTC
CASSGDRGYEQYF
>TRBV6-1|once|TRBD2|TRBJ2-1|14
TGTGCCACCGAAGCGGGAGGCGATTACAATGAGCAGTTCTTC
CATEAGGDYNEQFF
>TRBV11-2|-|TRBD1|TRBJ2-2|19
TGTGCCAGCAGCCCGCAGACAGGGGGTGTGGTTACGAACACCGGGGAGCTGTTTTTT
CASSPQTGGVVTNTGELFF
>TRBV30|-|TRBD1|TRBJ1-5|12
TGTGCCTGGGAGGAAAACAGGGGGCCCCAGCATTTT
CAWEENRGPQHF
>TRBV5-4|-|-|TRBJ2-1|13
TGTGCCAGCAGCTTGTCTAGAAACAATGAGCAGTTCTTC
CASSLSRNNEQFF
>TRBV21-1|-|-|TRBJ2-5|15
TGTGCCAGCAACATAACAAGGCGGGACCTTGAGACCCAGTACTTC
CASNITRRDLETQYF
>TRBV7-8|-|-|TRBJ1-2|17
TGTGCCAGCAGCCTCATCCCAGACGTTAAGAAACACGATGGCTACACCTTC
CASSLIPDVKKHDGYTF
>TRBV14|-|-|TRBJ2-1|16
TGTGCCAGCAGCCAGTGGCTGGGGGAATCCTACAATGAGCAGTTCTTC
CASSQWLGESYNEQFF
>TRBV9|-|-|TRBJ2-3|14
TGTGCCAGCAGCCCCCAAGGGTCCACAGATACGCAGTATTTT
CASSPQGSTDTQYF
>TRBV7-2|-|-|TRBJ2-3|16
TGTGCCAGCAGCTTAGTATCCGGGACCACCACAGATACGCAGTATTTT
CASSLVSGTTTDTQYF
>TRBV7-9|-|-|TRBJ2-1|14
TGTGCCAGCAGTCGGACGGAGACCTACAATGAGCAGTTCTTC
CASSRTETYNEQFF
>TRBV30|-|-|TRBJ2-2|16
TGTGCCTGGAGCCCTAAATACGGGGGAGGGGGCGGGGAGCTGTTTTTT
CAWSPKYGGGGGELFF
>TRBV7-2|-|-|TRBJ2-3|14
TGTGCCAGCAGCTTCGCGGGAAGTACAGATACGCAGTATTTT
CASSFAGSTDTQYF
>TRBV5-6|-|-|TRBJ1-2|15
TGTGCCAGCAGCTTGCTTCAGGGTTTAAACTATGGCTACACCTTC
CASSLLQGLNYGYTF
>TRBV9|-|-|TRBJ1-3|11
TGTGCCAGCAGTACTGGAAACACCATATATTTT
CASSTGNTIYF
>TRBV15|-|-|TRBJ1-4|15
TGTGCCACCAGCAGCCGGGACACCGTTAATGAAAAACTGTTTTTT
CATSSRDTVNEKLFF
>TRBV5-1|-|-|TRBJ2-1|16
TGCGCCAGCAGCTCCGTTGCCGGGGGCTCCTACAATGAGCAGTTCTTC
CASSSVAGGSYNEQFF
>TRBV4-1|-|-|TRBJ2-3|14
TGCGCCAGCAGCGAAACAGTTGGGTTAGATACGCAGTATTTT
CASSETVGLDTQYF
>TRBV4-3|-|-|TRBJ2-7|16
TGCGCCAGCAGCCAAGATGATGGGGGGCCTGGATACGAGCAGTACTTC
CASSQDDGGPGYEQYF
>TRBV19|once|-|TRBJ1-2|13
TGTGCCAGTAGTATAGGGACTAACTATGGCTACACCTTC
CASSIGTNYGYTF
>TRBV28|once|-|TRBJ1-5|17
TGTGCCAGCAGTCCCCGATCGGGTTCACATAGCAATCAGCCCCAGCATTTT
CASSPRSGSHSNQPQHF